The clone carrying this T cell receptor beta chain turned up a few times. Antigen specificity is unknown. These data originate in a study of cytomegalovirus exposure and HLA in healthy donors. Vbeta (60) and Jbeta (13) primers were used in the PCR. Assay: immunoSEQ multiplex PCR; the TCRdb copy retains only in-frame clones and omits some. This repertoire shows 250,000 to 350,000 clones, roughly 80% found once; its top ten account for more than 0.3%. Study-level findings and limits: Near-uniform donor sequencing depth was presumed by presence/absence analyses. In vitro, a few CMV-associated chains proved specific for CMV antigens. In a later analysis, several top co-occurrence clusters appeared linked to parvovirus B19, influenza, CMV and Epstein-Barr virus.

Sequencing used PBMCs. The TCR sequence derives from a girl aged 2 to 10 in good health and CMV-seronegative.

CDR3 residues: CATSRDRTGRAGTQYF. The CDR3 coding sequence is TGTGCCACCAGCAGAGATAGGACAGGCCGGGCGGGGACCCAGTACTTC. This chain connects TRBV15 to TRBJ2-5, with 7 bases matching TRBD1. The ends lost 0 bases at V and 7 bases at J; junction bases unmatched: 11. The CDR3 runs to 16 residues. Germline V CDR1 and CDR2: LNHNV, YYDKDF (reference sequence). Using reference TRBV15 and TRBJ2-5 for the parts outside the CDR3, the full variable domain is DAMVIQNPRYQVTQFGKPVTLSCSQTLNHNVMYWYQQKSSQAPKLLFHYYDKDFNNEADTPDNFQSRRPNTSFCFLDIRSPGLGDTAMYLCATSRDRTGRAGTQYFGPGTRLLVL.